This entry concerns a single TCR beta chain. The sample comes from a study of healthy donors' naive CD4 and CD8 T cells. Starting from around 470 ng of total RNA, TCR libraries were made with linear amplification. A single record per CDR3 protein comes from TCRdb applying MiXCR to the reads. The data contain around 180,000 distinct CDR3 sequences, 65% to 75% of them singletons. Trimming shortened V by 7 bases and J by 2 bases, and 9 bases separated the two germline ends. Looked up from germline, CDR1 is MNHEY and CDR2 is SVGAGI. The CDR3 extends over 13 amino acids. The TCR sequence derives from a pool of human donors in good health; the sample pools cells from several healthy donors. Material for sequencing was naive CD4+ and CD8+ T cells sorted from blood, pooled from several donors. The chain recombines TRBV6-5 with TRBJ2-1; the D is unclear. In nucleotides, the CDR3 is TGTGCCAGCACTGCTTTACCCTACAATGAGCAGTTCTTC. This encodes CASTALPYNEQFF.